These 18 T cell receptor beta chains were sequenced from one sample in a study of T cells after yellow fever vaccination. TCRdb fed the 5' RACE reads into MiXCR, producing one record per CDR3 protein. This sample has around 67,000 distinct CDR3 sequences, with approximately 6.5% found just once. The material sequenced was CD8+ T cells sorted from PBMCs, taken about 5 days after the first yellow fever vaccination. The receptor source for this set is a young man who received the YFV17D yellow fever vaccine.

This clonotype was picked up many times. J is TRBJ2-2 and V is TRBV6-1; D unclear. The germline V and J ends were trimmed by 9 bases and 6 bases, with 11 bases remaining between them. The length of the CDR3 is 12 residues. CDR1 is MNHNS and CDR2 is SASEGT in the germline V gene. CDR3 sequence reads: CASSFLAGELFF. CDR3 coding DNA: TGTGCCAGTAGCTTTCTGGCCGGGGAGCTGTTTTTT.

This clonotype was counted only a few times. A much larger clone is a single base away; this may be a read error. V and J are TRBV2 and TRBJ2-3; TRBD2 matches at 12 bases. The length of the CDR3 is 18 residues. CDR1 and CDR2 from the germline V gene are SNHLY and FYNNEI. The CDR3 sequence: CARSRDWASGGATDTQYF. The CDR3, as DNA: TGTGCCCGCAGTCGCGACTGGGCTAGCGGGGGGGCTACAGATACGCAGTATTTT.

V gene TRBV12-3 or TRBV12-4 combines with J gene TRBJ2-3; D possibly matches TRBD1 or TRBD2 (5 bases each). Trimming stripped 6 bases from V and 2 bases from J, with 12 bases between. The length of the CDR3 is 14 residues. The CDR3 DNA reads TGTGCCAGCAGCTCGGGGCCGCACACAGATACGCAGTATTTT. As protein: CASSSGPHTDTQYF.

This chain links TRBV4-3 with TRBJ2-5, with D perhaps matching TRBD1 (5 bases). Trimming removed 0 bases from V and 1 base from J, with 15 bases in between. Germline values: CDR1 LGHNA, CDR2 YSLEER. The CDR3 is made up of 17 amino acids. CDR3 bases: TGCGCCAGCAGCCAAGAGTCAATAAGGGGCTCCCAAGAGACCCAGTACTTC. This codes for CASSQESIRGSQETQYF.

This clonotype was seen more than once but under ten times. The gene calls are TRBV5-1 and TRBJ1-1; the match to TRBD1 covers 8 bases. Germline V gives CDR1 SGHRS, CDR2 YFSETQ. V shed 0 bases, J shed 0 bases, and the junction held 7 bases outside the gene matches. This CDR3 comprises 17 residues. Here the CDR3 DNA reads TGCGCCAGCAGCTTGGGGGCAGGGGGCTTTATGAACACTGAAGCTTTCTTT. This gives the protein CASSLGAGGFMNTEAFF.

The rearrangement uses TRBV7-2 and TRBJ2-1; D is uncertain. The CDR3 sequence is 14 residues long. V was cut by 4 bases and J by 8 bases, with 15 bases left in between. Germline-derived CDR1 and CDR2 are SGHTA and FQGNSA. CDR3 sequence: CASSSVGVVDEQFF. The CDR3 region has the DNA TGTGCCAGCAGCTCCGTAGGCGTCGTCGATGAGCAGTTCTTC. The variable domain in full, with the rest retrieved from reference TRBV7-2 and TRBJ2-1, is GAGVSQSPSNKVTEKGKDVELRCDPISGHTALYWYRQSLGQGLEFLIYFQGNSAPDKSGLPSDRFSAERTGGSVSTLTIQRTQQEDSAVYLCASSSVGVVDEQFFGPGTRLTVL.

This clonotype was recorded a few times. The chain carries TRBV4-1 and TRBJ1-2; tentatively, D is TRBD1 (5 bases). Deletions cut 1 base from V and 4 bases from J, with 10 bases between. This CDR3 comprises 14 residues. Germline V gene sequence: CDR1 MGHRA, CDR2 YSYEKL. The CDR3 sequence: CASSQATGTYGYTF. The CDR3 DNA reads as TGCGCCAGCAGCCAAGCGACGGGGACCTATGGCTACACCTTC.

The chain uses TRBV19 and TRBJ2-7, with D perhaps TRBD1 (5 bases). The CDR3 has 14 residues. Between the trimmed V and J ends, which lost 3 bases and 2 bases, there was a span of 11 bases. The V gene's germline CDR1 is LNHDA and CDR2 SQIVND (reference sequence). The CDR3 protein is CASSIGSGTYEQYF. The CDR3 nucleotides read TGTGCCAGTAGTATCGGGTCAGGGACCTACGAGCAGTACTTC.

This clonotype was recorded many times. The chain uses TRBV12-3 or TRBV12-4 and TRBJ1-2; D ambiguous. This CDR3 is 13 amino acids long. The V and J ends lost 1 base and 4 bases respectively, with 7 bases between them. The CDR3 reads CASSLVQPYGYTF. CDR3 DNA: TGTGCCAGCAGTTTAGTACAGCCCTATGGCTACACCTTC.

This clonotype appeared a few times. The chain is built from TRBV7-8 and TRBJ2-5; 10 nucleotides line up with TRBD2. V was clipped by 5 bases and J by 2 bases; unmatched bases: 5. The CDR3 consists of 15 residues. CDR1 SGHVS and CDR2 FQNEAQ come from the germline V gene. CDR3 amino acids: CASSPRTSGQETQYF. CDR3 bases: TGTGCCAGCAGCCCCAGGACTAGCGGACAAGAGACCCAGTACTTC.

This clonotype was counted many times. CDR3 amino acids: CASSVRGVSNQPQHF. DNA for the CDR3: TGCGCCAGCAGCGTCCGAGGGGTTAGCAATCAGCCCCAGCATTTT. This chain connects TRBV4-1 to TRBJ1-5; possible D gene TRBD1, 5 bases. Germline CDR1 MGHRA, CDR2 YSYEKL. This CDR3 spans 15 amino acids. Between the trimmed V and J ends, which lost 5 bases and 0 bases, there was a span of 11 bases.

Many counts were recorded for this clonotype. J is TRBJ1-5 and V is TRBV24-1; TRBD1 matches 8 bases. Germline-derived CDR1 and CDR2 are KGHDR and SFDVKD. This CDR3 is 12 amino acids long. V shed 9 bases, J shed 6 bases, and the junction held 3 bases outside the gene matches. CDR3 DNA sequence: TGTGCCACCCAGGGGGCAGGTCAGCCCCAGCATTTT. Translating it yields CATQGAGQPQHF.

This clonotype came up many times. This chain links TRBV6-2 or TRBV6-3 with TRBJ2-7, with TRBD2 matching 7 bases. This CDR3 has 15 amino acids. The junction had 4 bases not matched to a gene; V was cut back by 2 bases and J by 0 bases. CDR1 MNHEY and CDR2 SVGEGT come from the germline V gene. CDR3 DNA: TGTGCCAGCAGTTACGGCGGGGGAGTCTCCTACGAGCAGTACGTC. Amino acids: CASSYGGGVSYEQYV.

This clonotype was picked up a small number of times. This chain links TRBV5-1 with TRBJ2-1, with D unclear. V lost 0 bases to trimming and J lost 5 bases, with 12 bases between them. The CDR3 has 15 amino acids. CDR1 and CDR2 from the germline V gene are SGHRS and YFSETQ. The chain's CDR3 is CASSLAVLTNNEQFF. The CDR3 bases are TGCGCCAGCAGCTTGGCAGTCCTAACAAACAATGAGCAGTTCTTC.

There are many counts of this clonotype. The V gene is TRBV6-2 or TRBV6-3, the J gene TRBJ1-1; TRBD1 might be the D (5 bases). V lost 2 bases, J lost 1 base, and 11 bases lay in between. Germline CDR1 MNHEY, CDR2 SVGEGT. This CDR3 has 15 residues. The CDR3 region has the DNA TGTGCCAGCAGTTACCAAATGGGGGAGAACACTGAAGCTTTCTTT. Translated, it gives CASSYQMGENTEAFF.

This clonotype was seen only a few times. This chain's CDR3 is CASSLEGAGTGELFF. The CDR3 region has the DNA TGTGCCAGCAGTTTAGAGGGGGCCGGGACCGGGGAGCTGTTTTTT. This chain links TRBV27 with TRBJ2-2, with TRBD1 matching 7 bases. The germline V gene encodes CDR1 MNHEY and CDR2 SMNVEV (reference sequence). The V and J ends lost 2 bases and 5 bases, in that order; junction bases with no gene match: 5. The CDR3 contains 15 residues.

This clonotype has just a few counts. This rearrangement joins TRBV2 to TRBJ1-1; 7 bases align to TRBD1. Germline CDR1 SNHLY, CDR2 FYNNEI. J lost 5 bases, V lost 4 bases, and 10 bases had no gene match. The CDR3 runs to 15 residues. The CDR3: CASSGPGGLGTEAFF. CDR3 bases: TGTGCCAGCAGTGGGCCAGGGGGTCTGGGGACTGAAGCTTTCTTT. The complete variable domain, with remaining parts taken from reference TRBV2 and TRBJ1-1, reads EPEVTQTPSHQVTQMGQEVILRCVPISNHLYFYWYRQILGQKVEFLVSFYNNEISEKSEIFDDQFSVERPDGSNFTLKIRSTKLEDSAMYFCASSGPGGLGTEAFFGQGTRLTVV.

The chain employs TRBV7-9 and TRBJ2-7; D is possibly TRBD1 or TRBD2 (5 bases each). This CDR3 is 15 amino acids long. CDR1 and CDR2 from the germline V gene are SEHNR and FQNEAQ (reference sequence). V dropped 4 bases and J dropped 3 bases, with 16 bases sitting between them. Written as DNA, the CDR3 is TGTGCCAGCAGCTGCTGCCGGGACCCAATCTACGAGCAGTACGTC. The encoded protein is CASSCCRDPIYEQYV.